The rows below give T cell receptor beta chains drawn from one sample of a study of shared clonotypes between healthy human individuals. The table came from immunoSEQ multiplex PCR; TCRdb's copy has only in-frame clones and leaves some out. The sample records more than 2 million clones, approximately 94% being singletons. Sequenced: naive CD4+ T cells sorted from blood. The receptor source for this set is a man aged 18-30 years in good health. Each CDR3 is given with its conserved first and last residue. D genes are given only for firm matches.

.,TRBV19,CASRPDKSSYEQYF
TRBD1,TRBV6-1,CASLPTGAGMAQYF
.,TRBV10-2,CASSGSNNSPLHF
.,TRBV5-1,CASSGGINTGELFF
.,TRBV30,CAWSVIPLGGYTF
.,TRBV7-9,CASSLEGVTQPQHF
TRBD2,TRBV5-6,CASSLVAGDTDTQYF
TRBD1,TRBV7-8,CASSLDRGTYNEQFF
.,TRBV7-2,CASSPRGGLGTDTQYF
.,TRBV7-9,CASSFLSVPNTEAFF
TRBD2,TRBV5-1,CASAGLAGGGAKNIQYF
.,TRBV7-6,CASSLAQGRDYEQYF
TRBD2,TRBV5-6,CASSLLAGVETQYF
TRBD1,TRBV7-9,CASSVVGQGGHGYTF
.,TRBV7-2,CASSLAGNSPLHF
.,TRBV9,CASTSGPGSTEAFF
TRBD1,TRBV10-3,CATQGAADTQYF
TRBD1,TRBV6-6,CASTNIGQGAYEQYF
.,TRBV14,CASSQGTLRSGNTIYF
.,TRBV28,CASRVGQLNTGELFF
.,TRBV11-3,CASSLLTTGELFF
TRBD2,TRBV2,CAIQLASGREQFF
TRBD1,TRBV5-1,CASSSSGTGYLGYTF
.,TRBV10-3,CAISATQGIYGYTF
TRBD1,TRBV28,CASSFTFEVDRLSYEQYF
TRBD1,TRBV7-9,CASSSTGYEQYF
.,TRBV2,CASTRSVVGDEQFF
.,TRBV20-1,CSGTDQETQYF
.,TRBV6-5,CASSYSPGIITDTQYF
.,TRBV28,CASSLGGRGTDTQYF
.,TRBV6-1,CASSAGGLQPQHF
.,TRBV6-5,CASSYSAGGRTYEQYF
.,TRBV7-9,CASSFQSDPVSGYTF
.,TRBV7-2,CASSPQDSNQPQHF
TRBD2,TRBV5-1,CASSYGLAGGNTGELFF
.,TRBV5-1,CASSLGQSSYEQYF
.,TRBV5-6,CASSLGGYPLHF
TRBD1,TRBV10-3,CAISPGQGAEDTQYF
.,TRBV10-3,CAISERVSEQFF
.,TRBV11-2,CASSYRGGKETQYF
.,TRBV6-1,CASSELQGRYSDTEAFF
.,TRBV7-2,CASSFGGAARDGYTF
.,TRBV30,CAWGYGVSSNQPQHF
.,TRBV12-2,CASRLARDLGANVLTF
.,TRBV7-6,CASSVQGIPETQYF
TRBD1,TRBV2,CASSRQGVQYGYTF
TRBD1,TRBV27,CASSPGQGRNEQFF
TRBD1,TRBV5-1,CASSSSRGQGNTQYF
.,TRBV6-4,CASSDQSGNTQYF
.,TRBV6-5,CASSYSLDPSYGYTF
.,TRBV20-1,CSAPVTYGYTF
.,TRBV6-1,CASSEYLQGQPQHF